This T cell receptor (beta chain) was sequenced in a study of shared clonotypes between healthy human individuals. The CDR3 is made up of 14 amino acids. V gave up 7 bases and J gave up 2 bases; unmatched junction bases: 6. Germline values: CDR1 SGHVS, CDR2 FQNEAQ. The method was immunoSEQ multiplex PCR; TCRdb's version includes in-frame clones alone and lacks a portion of them. The table has approximately 2,000,000 clones, approximately 90% seen once; the top ten hold around 0.4%. The receptor's source is a man aged 18 to 30 in good health. Some clones in this sample may be carry-over from other donors' samples. Sequenced: naive CD4+ T cells from PBMCs. This sample's subset: CD45RA+ positively selected. This rearrangement joins TRBV7-8 to TRBJ2-7, with TRBD1 matching over 9 bases. This CDR3 is CASTPGQGPYEQYF. In DNA form, the CDR3 reads TGTGCCAGCACTCCGGGACAGGGCCCCTACGAGCAGTACTTC.